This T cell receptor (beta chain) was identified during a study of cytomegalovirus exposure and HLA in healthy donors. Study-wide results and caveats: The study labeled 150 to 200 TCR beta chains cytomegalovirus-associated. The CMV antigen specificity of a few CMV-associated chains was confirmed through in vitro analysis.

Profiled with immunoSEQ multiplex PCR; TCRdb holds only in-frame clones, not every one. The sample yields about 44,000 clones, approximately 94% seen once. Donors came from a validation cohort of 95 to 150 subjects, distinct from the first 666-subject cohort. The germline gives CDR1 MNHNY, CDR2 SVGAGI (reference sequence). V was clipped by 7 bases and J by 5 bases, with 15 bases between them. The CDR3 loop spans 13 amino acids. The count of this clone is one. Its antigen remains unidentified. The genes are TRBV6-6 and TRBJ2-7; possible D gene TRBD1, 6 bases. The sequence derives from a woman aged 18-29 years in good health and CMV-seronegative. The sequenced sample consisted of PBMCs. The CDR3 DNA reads TGTGCCAGCAAGGGGGACACCCTGAACGAGCAGTACTTC. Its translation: CASKGDTLNEQYF.